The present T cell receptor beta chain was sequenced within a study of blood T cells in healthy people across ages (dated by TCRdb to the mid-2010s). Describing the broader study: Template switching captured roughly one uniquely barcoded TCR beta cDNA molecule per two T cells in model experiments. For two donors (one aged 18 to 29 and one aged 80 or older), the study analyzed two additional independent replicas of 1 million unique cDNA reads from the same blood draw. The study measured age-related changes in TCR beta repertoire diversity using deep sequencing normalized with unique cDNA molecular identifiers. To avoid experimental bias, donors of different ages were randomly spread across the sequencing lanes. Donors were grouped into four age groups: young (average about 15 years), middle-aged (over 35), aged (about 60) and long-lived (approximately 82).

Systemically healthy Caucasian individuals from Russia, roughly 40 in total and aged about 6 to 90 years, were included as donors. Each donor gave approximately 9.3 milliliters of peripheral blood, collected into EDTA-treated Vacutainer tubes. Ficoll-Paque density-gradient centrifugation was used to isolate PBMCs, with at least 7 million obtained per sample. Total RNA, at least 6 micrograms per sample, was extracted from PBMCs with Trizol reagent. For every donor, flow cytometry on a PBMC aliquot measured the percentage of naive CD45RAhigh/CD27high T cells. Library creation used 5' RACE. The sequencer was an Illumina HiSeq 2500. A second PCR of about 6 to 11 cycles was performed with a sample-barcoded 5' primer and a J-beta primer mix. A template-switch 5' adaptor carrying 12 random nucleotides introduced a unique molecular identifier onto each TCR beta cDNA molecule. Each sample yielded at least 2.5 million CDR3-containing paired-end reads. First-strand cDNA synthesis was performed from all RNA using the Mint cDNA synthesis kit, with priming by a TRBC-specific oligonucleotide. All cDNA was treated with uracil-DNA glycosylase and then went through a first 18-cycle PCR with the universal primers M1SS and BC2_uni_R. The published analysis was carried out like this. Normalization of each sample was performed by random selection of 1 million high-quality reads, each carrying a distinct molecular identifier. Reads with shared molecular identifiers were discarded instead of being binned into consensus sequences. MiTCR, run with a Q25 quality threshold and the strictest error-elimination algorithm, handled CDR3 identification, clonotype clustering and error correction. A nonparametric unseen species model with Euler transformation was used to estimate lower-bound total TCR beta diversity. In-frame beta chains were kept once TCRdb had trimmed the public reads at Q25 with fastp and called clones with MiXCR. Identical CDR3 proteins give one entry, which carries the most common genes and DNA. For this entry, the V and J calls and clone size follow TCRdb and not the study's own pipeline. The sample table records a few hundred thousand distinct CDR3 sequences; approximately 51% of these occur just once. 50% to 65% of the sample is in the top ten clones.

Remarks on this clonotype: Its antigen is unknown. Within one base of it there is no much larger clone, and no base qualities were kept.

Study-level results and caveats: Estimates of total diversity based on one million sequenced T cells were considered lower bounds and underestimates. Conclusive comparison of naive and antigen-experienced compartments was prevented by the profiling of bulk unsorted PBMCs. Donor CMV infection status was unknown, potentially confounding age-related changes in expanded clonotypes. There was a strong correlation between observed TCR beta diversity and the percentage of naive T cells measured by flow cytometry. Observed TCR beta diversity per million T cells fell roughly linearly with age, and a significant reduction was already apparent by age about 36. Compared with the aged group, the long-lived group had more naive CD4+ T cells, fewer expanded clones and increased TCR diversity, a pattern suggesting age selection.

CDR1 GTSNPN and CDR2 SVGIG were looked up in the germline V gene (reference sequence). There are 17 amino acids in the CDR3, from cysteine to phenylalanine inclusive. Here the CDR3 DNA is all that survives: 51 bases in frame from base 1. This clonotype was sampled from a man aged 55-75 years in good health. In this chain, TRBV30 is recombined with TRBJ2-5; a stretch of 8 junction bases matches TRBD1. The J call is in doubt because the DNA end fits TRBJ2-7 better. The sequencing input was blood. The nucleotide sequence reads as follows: TGTGCCTGGAGTCCCCTCGGCAGGGGGCGATCTAGCAACGAGCAGTACTTC. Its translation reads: CAWSPLGRGRSSNEQYF.